Listed here are 27 T cell receptor beta chains from one sample, sequenced in a study of shared clonotypes between healthy human individuals. Sequencing was performed with immunoSEQ multiplex PCR; in TCRdb, only in-frame clones are kept and a portion is missing. The repertoire includes 2 million or so clones, approximately 95% of them detected once, and 0.13% sits in the top ten. Sequencing was done on a sample of naive CD4+ T cells sorted from blood. Subset given: CD45RA+ positively selected. The receptors shown here come from a man between 18 and 29 years old in good health.

V usage is TRBV11-2 and J usage is TRBJ2-5; 8 nucleotides agree with TRBD1. There are 15 residues in the CDR3. Germline CDR1 SGHAT, CDR2 FQNNGV. V lost 0 bases and J lost 4; bases outside the gene matches: 4. Here the CDR3 DNA reads TGTGCCAGCAGCTTAGAGGCAGGGGGCTCAGAGACCCAGTACTTC. Residues: CASSLEAGGSETQYF.

The V gene is TRBV7-2, the J gene TRBJ1-5; D not certain. Trimming cost V 1 base and J 0 bases, with 10 bases left between them. This CDR3 is 16 amino acids long. The germline V gene encodes CDR1 SGHTA and CDR2 FQGNSA. The CDR3, as DNA: TGTGCCAGCAGCTTAGATACTGTCAATAGCAATCAGCCCCAGCATTTT. Its protein product is CASSLDTVNSNQPQHF.

The chain recombines TRBV2 with TRBJ1-6; D is perhaps TRBD1 (5 bases). V was cut by 8 bases and J by 8 bases, with 16 bases left in between. The CDR3 runs to 14 residues. Germline V gene sequence: CDR1 SNHLY, CDR2 FYNNEI. CDR3: CASCWTREDSPLHF. The CDR3 DNA reads as TGTGCCAGCTGCTGGACAAGGGAGGATTCACCCCTCCACTTT.

The chain recombines TRBV2 with TRBJ2-1; 10 bases agree with TRBD2. Germline V gene data show CDR1 as SNHLY and CDR2 as FYNNEI. V was pared by 6 bases and J by 2 bases, with 7 bases of the junction left unmatched. This CDR3 spans 16 amino acids. The CDR3 loop is CASRGGTSDAYNEQFF. The CDR3, as DNA: TGTGCCAGCAGAGGCGGGACTAGCGACGCCTACAATGAGCAGTTCTTC.

J is TRBJ2-7 and V is TRBV5-4; 8 positions match TRBD2. V was pared by 4 bases and J by 0 bases, with 9 bases of the junction left unmatched. This CDR3 has 16 residues. CDR1 is SGHNT and CDR2 is YYREEE in the germline V gene (reference sequence). The CDR3 nucleotides read TGTGCCAGCAGCGGAATTAGCGGGGCCCTCTCCTACGAGCAGTACTTC. It translates to CASSGISGALSYEQYF.

V gene TRBV19 combines with J gene TRBJ1-2; 9 bases match TRBD1. V was pared by 5 bases and J by 4 bases, with 5 bases of the junction left unmatched. Per the germline V gene, CDR1 is LNHDA and CDR2 is SQIVND (reference sequence). The CDR3 runs 14 residues. The DNA for the CDR3 is TGTGCCAGTAGTCCACAGGGGGCTAGCTATGGCTACACCTTC. Translated: CASSPQGASYGYTF. The full variable domain, its missing parts supplied by reference TRBV19 and TRBJ1-2, is DGGITQSPKYLFRKEGQNVTLSCEQNLNHDAMYWYRQDPGQGLRLIYYSQIVNDFQKGDIAEGYSVSREKKESFPLTVTSAQKNPTAFYLCASSPQGASYGYTFGSGTRLTVV.

The chain recombines TRBV6-6 with TRBJ2-3; TRBD2 matches 12 bases. The length of the CDR3 is 14 residues. CDR1 is MNHNY and CDR2 is SVGAGI in the germline V gene (reference sequence). J gave up 3 bases and V 6 bases, and 1 base lay outside the gene matches. The CDR3 reads CASRLAGGTDTQYF. The CDR3 nucleotides read TGTGCCAGCAGACTAGCGGGGGGTACAGATACGCAGTATTTT.

This chain uses TRBV27 with TRBJ2-1; 9 nucleotides match TRBD1. V dropped 7 bases and J dropped 3; count of bases not matched to a gene: 7. Germline loops: CDR1 MNHEY, CDR2 SMNVEV (reference sequence). This CDR3 contains 15 residues. The CDR3 reads CASKTGQGYYNEQFF. In nucleotides, the CDR3 is TGTGCCAGCAAGACCGGACAGGGGTACTACAATGAGCAGTTCTTC.

The gene calls are TRBV5-4 and TRBJ1-1; possible D gene TRBD1, 5 bases. Looked up from germline, CDR1 is SGHNT and CDR2 is YYREEE (reference sequence). CDR3 length equals 14 residues. V was trimmed by 3 bases and J by 0 bases, leaving 9 bases between them. The CDR3 here is CASSSREMNTEAFF. CDR3 bases: TGTGCCAGCAGCTCCAGGGAAATGAACACTGAAGCTTTCTTT. The full variable domain, rest sourced from reference TRBV5-4 and TRBJ1-1, is ETGVTQSPTHLIKTRGQQVTLRCSSQSGHNTVSWYQQALGQGPQFIFQYYREEENGRGNFPPRFSGLQFPNYSSELNVNALELDDSALYLCASSSREMNTEAFFGQGTRLTVV.

The V and J genes are TRBV19 and TRBJ2-5; 10 positions agree with TRBD1. This CDR3 has 13 amino acids. Germline V gene lookup returns CDR1 LNHDA and CDR2 SQIVND (reference sequence). V shed 10 bases and J 5 bases; nucleotides not matched to a gene: 7. The CDR3 region is CATRQGAWETQYF. For the CDR3, the DNA is TGTGCCACCCGACAGGGGGCGTGGGAGACCCAGTACTTC.

The rearrangement links TRBV5-1 to TRBJ2-3; TRBD2 might be the D (5 bases). Trimming cost V 4 bases and J 1 base, with 13 bases left between them. The V gene's germline CDR1 is SGHRS and CDR2 YFSETQ. The CDR3 has 15 residues. Written as DNA, the CDR3 is TGCGCCAGCAGCCAAGGAGGCGTGGGCACAGATACGCAGTATTTT. Amino acids: CASSQGGVGTDTQYF. The variable domain in full, with the rest retrieved from reference TRBV5-1 and TRBJ2-3, is KAGVTQTPRYLIKTRGQQVTLSCSPISGHRSVSWYQQTPGQGLQFLFEYFSETQRNKGNFPGRFSGRQFSNSRSEMNVSTLELGDSALYLCASSQGGVGTDTQYFGPGTRLTVL.

V is TRBV11-2 and J is TRBJ2-7; TRBD2 might be the D (5 bases). The ends were cut back, 5 bases at V and 3 bases at J, with 17 bases in the middle. Looked up from germline, CDR1 is SGHAT and CDR2 is FQNNGV. The CDR3 runs to 15 residues. CDR3 coding DNA: TGTGCCAGCAGCCCCACGCGGCTAGCAGGCTACGAGCAGTACTTC. Translated: CASSPTRLAGYEQYF.

With regard to this clone: This could be a read error, since a much larger clone is one nucleotide away. Other DNA sequences in this sample translate to the same CDR3. The chain carries TRBV10-2 and TRBJ1-1, with D unresolved. The V gene lost 2 bases and the J gene lost 1 base, with 5 bases spanning the gap. The CDR3 spans 13 residues. Germline CDR1 reads WSHSY; CDR2 reads SAAADI. The CDR3 DNA follows: TGCGCCAGCAGTGAGCAAGGGAACACTGAAGCTTTCTTT. As protein: CASSEQGNTEAFF.

The chain uses TRBV9 and TRBJ1-3, with D unclear. Looked up from germline, CDR1 is SGDLS and CDR2 is YYNGEE. Trimming pared 0 bases from V and 0 bases from J, leaving 4 bases between. The CDR3 is made up of 14 amino acids. Here the CDR3 DNA reads TGTGCCAGCAGCGTAGCTCCCTCTGGAAACACCATATATTTT. Amino acids: CASSVAPSGNTIYF.

The count of this clone is one. The J gene is TRBJ2-3, the V gene TRBV7-2, with TRBD1 as a possible D gene (6 bases). The CDR3 covers 13 residues. CDR1 SGHTA and CDR2 FQGNSA come from the germline V gene. The ends were cut back, 4 bases at V and 1 base at J, with 6 bases in the middle. CDR3 sequence: CASSSGGTDTQYF. CDR3 DNA sequence: TGTGCCAGCAGCTCAGGGGGCACAGATACGCAGTATTTT.

Note on this clone: One end of the junction fails to match germline, which may point to a read error. This sequence joins TRBV6-1 and TRBJ2-7; 7 nucleotides align to TRBD1. This CDR3 has 11 residues. Germline assignment: CDR1 MNHNS and CDR2 SASEGT. DNA of the CDR3: TGTGCCAGCAGTGGCCGGGACAGCCCAGGCTTC. The encoded protein is CASSGRDSPGF.

CDR3 DNA: TGTGCCAGCAGCGGGGGGGCTTGGTACGAGCAGTACTTC. It specifies CASSGGAWYEQYF. The chain is built from TRBV6-1 and TRBJ2-7; TRBD2 matches 8 bases. This CDR3 has 13 residues. The V segment lost 6 bases and the J segment 4 bases; nucleotides outside the gene matches: 5. Germline CDR1 and CDR2: MNHNS and SASEGT.

This clone was counted a single time. The V and J genes are TRBV21-1 and TRBJ1-2; TRBD1 was called by the table and not checked on the DNA. TRBV21-1 is a pseudogene. The CDR3 contains 13 residues. The CDR3 sequence: CASSKADRGAGTF. The CDR3 nucleotides are TGTGCCAGCAGCAAAGCCGACAGGGGGGCAGGAACCTTC.

This chain uses TRBV7-9 with TRBJ2-3; 8 nucleotides align to TRBD2. Germline CDR1 and CDR2: SEHNR and FQNEAQ (reference sequence). V dropped 5 bases and J dropped 4; count of bases not matched to a gene: 14. The CDR3 covers 17 residues. CDR3 in amino acids: CASSPYGWRGDADTQYF. As DNA, the CDR3 is TGTGCCAGCAGCCCGTACGGATGGCGGGGGGACGCAGATACGCAGTATTTT.

Points on this clone: The junction does not match germline at one end; this may be a read error. The rearrangement links TRBV7-7 to TRBJ2-2; either TRBD1 or TRBD2 may supply D (5 bases each). Germline assignment: CDR1 SSHAT and CDR2 FNYEAQ (reference sequence). This CDR3 has 15 residues. The CDR3 DNA follows: TGTGCTAGCAGCTCTAGCCATTTGGGGACCGGTGAGCTGTTTTTT. The encoded protein is CASSSSHLGTGELFF.

The genes are TRBV5-4 and TRBJ1-1; 8 positions match TRBD1. Germline-derived CDR1 and CDR2 are SGHNT and YYREEE (reference sequence). V lost 4 bases, J lost 5 bases, and 7 bases stayed unmatched. The length of the CDR3 is 14 residues. The CDR3 bases are TGTGCCAGCAGCGTTCAGGGGGCAGTGACTGAAGCTTTCTTT. This gives the protein CASSVQGAVTEAFF.

The chain is built from TRBV10-3 and TRBJ2-7, with D perhaps matching TRBD1 or TRBD2 (5 bases each). Germline V gene data show CDR1 as ENHRY and CDR2 as SYGVKD. The CDR3 is made up of 14 amino acids. Trimming shortened V by 6 bases and J by 0 bases, and 12 bases separated the two germline ends. Written as DNA, the CDR3 is TGTGCCATCAGCGGGACCCCTAGCTCCTACGAGCAGTACTTC. This translates into CAISGTPSSYEQYF.

This clone occurred a few times. The CDR3 ends on some other residue instead of the conserved phenylalanine or tryptophan, so this is likely a read error. Because the CDR3's place on the DNA is in doubt, the DNA is left out and the CDR3 is given as listed by TCRdb. The chain uses TRBV5-6 and TRBJ2-3; the D call TRBD2 from the table was never checked on the DNA. The CDR3 has 11 residues if both end residues are counted. CDR1 and CDR2 from the germline V gene are SGHDT and YYEEEE. This CDR3 is CASSLAGLAVV.

The chain joins TRBV7-9 to TRBJ1-2, with D perhaps TRBD1 (5 bases). The germline V gene encodes CDR1 SEHNR and CDR2 FQNEAQ (reference sequence). The CDR3 totals 13 residues. The V end lost 11 bases, the J end lost 0 bases, and 13 bases lay between the germline ends. The CDR3 protein is CASGARPNYGYTF. The DNA for the CDR3 is TGTGCCTCCGGGGCAAGACCTAACTATGGCTACACCTTC.

The chain is built from TRBV5-6 and TRBJ1-6; 11 bases agree with TRBD1. The V segment lost 4 bases and the J segment 9 bases; nucleotides outside the gene matches: 3. Germline assignment: CDR1 SGHDT and CDR2 YYEEEE. The CDR3 runs to 14 residues. CDR3 bases: TGTGCCAGCAGCGCCGGGACAGGGGGTTCACCCCTCCACTTT. Its translation: CASSAGTGGSPLHF.

The rearrangement joins TRBV18 to TRBJ1-3; D uncertain. V lost 3 bases to trimming and J lost 0 bases, with 9 bases between them. CDR1 is KGHSH and CDR2 is LQKENI in the germline V gene. This CDR3 region has 15 residues. DNA of the CDR3: TGTGCCAGCTCACCGGACGTAAACTCTGGAAACACCATATATTTT. This codes for CASSPDVNSGNTIYF.

This clone has a single count. J is TRBJ2-7 and V is TRBV7-8; 9 nucleotides agree with TRBD1. The V and J ends lost 4 bases and 6 bases, in that order; junction bases with no gene match: 4. The CDR3 has 13 amino acids. Germline assignment: CDR1 SGHVS and CDR2 FQNEAQ. This CDR3 reads CASSSRQGVEQYF. The CDR3 DNA is TGTGCCAGCAGCTCACGACAGGGGGTCGAGCAGTACTTC.